This T cell receptor (beta chain) stems from a study of radiation and T cells in renal cell carcinoma. Assay used: immunoSEQ multiplex PCR; TCRdb lists only in-frame clones, some missing. The sample lists 100,000 to 150,000 clones, around 90% occurring once. Time point here: blood 2 weeks post-SBRT. Treatment denoted: 15 Gy SBRT to primary tumor, nephrectomy 4 weeks later. This CDR3 spans 15 amino acids. Germline V gene sequence: CDR1 SNHLY, CDR2 FYNNEI. V was shortened by 3 bases and J by 1 base, with 12 bases between the two germline ends. A few counts support this clone. V is TRBV2 and J is TRBJ1-1; D possibly corresponds to TRBD1 (6 bases). This TCR was recovered from an older woman with renal cell carcinoma. The specimen was blood, collected from a patient whose treatment included radiotherapy and nephrectomy. The CDR3 protein is CASSEYGRGNTEAFF. The CDR3 nucleotides are TGTGCCAGCAGTGAGTACGGCAGGGGGAACACTGAAGCTTTCTTT. The full variable domain, completed using reference TRBV2 and TRBJ1-1, is EPEVTQTPSHQVTQMGQEVILRCVPISNHLYFYWYRQILGQKVEFLVSFYNNEISEKSEIFDDQFSVERPDGSNFTLKIRSTKLEDSAMYFCASSEYGRGNTEAFFGQGTRLTVV.